What follows are 10 T cell receptor beta chains derived from one specimen sequenced in a study of cytomegalovirus exposure and HLA in healthy donors. The PCR used 60 Vbeta and 13 Jbeta primers. Profiled with immunoSEQ multiplex PCR; TCRdb holds only in-frame clones, not every one. Of 100,000 to 150,000 clones listed, roughly 80% were seen once; the top ten hold over 5%. The sample was PBMCs. The receptor set was obtained from a middle-aged woman in good health and CMV-seronegative.

This clone was counted a single time. The chain recombines TRBV5-5 with TRBJ2-1; weak D call: TRBD2 (6 bases). From germline, CDR1 is SGHKS and CDR2 YYEKEE (reference sequence). Trimming removed 1 base from V and 6 bases from J, with 17 bases in between. The CDR3 spans 16 residues. The CDR3: CASSLFSLASLNEQFF. The CDR3 nucleotides are TGTGCCAGCAGCTTGTTCAGCCTAGCGTCCCTCAATGAGCAGTTCTTC.

The CDR3 protein is CASSPRGLYYEQYF. DNA of the CDR3: TGTGCCAGCAGCCCAAGGGGGTTGTATTACGAGCAGTACTTC. The V gene is TRBV9, the J gene TRBJ2-7, with D possibly matching TRBD1 (6 bases). The CDR3 length is 14 residues. Germline-derived CDR1 and CDR2 are SGDLS and YYNGEE. V was cut by 4 bases and J by 4 bases, with 15 bases left in between.

The genes are TRBV28 and TRBJ1-2; D might be TRBD1 (6 bases). The CDR3 extends over 14 amino acids. CDR1 and CDR2 (germline): MDHEN, SYDVKM. Deletions cut 2 bases from V and 4 bases from J, with 11 bases between. The CDR3 DNA is TGTGCCAGCAGTTTACCGGGACAAATCTATGGCTACACCTTC. Residues: CASSLPGQIYGYTF.

This clone was seen more than once but under ten times. The chain links TRBV7-2 to TRBJ2-7, with TRBD2 matching 10 bases. This CDR3 spans 14 amino acids. V lost 5 bases and J lost 5; bases outside the gene matches: 6. Germline CDR1 is SGHTA and CDR2 is FQGNSA. The CDR3 DNA follows: TGTGCCAGCAGCCGAATAGCGGGAGGTGACGAGCAGTACTTC. It codes for CASSRIAGGDEQYF.

The rearrangement links TRBV27 to TRBJ1-5, with 8 nucleotides matching TRBD1. CDR1 MNHEY and CDR2 SMNVEV come from the germline V gene (reference sequence). The CDR3 runs 14 residues. The V gene end was trimmed by 10 bases and the J gene end by 2 bases; junction bases not matched to a gene: 7. CDR3 sequence (DNA): TGTGCCACTGGACAGGGCGGAGGCAATCAGCCCCAGCATTTT. It yields the protein CATGQGGGNQPQHF.

This clone was seen once. V is TRBV7-9 and J is TRBJ2-5, with 9 bases identical to TRBD2. Per the germline V gene, CDR1 is SEHNR and CDR2 is FQNEAQ (reference sequence). This CDR3 is built from 15 residues. V shed 2 bases and J 3 bases; nucleotides not matched to a gene: 4. The CDR3 sequence is CASSLSLAGEETQYF. As DNA, the CDR3 is TGTGCCAGCAGCTTATCCTTAGCGGGAGAAGAGACCCAGTACTTC.

This sequence joins TRBV6-5 and TRBJ1-2; TRBD1 aligns across 7 bases. The V and J ends lost 0 bases and 4 bases, in that order; junction bases with no gene match: 2. The CDR3 consists of 14 residues. In germline, CDR1 is MNHEY, CDR2 SVGAGI. CDR3 residues: CASSYSAGGYGYTF. CDR3 DNA sequence: TGTGCCAGCAGTTACTCGGCAGGGGGCTATGGCTACACCTTC.

With respect to this clone: The junction departs from the called germline gene at one end, perhaps through a read error. The chain carries TRBV7-7 and TRBJ1-6, with TRBD1 matching over 9 bases. The CDR3 is 13 amino acids. Germline V lookup: CDR1 SSHAT, CDR2 FNYEAQ (reference sequence). CDR3 residues: CASSRDRESPLHF. The CDR3 DNA reads TGTGCTAGCAGCCGGGACAGGGAATCACCCCTCCACTTT. Full variable domain (remainder filled in from reference TRBV7-7 and TRBJ1-6): GAGVSQSPRYKVTKRGQDVTLRCDPISSHATLYWYQQALGQGPEFLTYFNYEAQPDKSGLPSDRFSAERPEGSISTLTIQRTEQRDSAMYRCASSRDRESPLHFGNGTRLTVT.

The genes are TRBV28 and TRBJ2-4; D not certain. Per germline, CDR1 MDHEN and CDR2 SYDVKM. The V and J ends lost 2 bases and 7 bases respectively, with 12 bases between them. There are 14 residues in the CDR3. In DNA, the CDR3 is TGTGCCAGCAGTTTAATGCCCTCCGCGAACATTCAGTACTTC. This gives the protein CASSLMPSANIQYF.

As for this clone: At the DNA level, this CDR3 is encoded by other sequences in the same sample as well. CDR3 sequence (DNA): TGTGCCAGCAGCCAAGAAACAGGGGGGATTCCCTACACCTTC. This encodes CASSQETGGIPYTF. V and J are TRBV4-2 and TRBJ1-2; 8 bases line up with TRBD1. The CDR3 is 14 amino acids. Per the germline V gene, CDR1 is LGHNA and CDR2 is YNFKEQ. The junction had 7 bases not matched to a gene; V was cut back by 0 bases and J by 10 bases.